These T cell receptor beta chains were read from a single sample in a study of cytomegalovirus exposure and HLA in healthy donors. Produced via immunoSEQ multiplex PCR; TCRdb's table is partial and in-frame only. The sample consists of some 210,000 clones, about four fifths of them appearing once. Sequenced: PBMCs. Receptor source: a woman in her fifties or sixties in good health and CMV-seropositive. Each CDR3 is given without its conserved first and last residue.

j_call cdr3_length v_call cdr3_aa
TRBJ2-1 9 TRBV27 ASSPHTKQF
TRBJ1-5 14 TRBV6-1 ASSEAGGSGFQPQH
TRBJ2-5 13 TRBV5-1 ASSLVGGGQETQY
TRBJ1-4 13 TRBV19 ASSFAGRRTEKLF
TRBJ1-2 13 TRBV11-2 ASSLAGLGLGGYT
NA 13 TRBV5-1 ASSLAIMSTYEQY
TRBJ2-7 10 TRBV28 ASSSIYYEQY
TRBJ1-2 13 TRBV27 ASSLTGWANYGYT
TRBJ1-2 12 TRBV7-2 ASSLTGANYGYT
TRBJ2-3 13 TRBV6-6 ASSPIGVDTDTQY
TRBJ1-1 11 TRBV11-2 ASSLGARGEAF
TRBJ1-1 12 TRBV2 ASKLQDMNTEAF
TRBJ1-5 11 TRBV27 ASSPPLRRPQH
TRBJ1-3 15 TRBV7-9 ASRTGQGAPRGNTIY
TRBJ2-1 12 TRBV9 ASSRGSLANEQF
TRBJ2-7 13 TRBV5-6 ASSPRTGARYEQY
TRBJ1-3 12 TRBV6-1 ASSRHSSGNTIY
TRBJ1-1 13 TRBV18 ASAPLRGGNTEAF
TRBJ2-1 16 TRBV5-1 ASSLGLAGGPGGNEQF
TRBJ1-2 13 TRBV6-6 ASSPGQDLNYGYT
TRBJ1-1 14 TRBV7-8 ASSFRTAKQNTEAF
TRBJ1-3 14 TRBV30 AWSDYARNSGNTIY
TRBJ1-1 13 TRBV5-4 ASSLPTGGNTEAF
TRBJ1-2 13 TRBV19 ASSAQGASDYGYT
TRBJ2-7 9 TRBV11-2 ASSFTYEQY
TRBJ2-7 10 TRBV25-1 ASTGTGYEQY
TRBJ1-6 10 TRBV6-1 ASTAYNSPLH
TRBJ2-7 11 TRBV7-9 ASSLGQGSQQY
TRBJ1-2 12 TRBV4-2 ASSQDGGAYGYT
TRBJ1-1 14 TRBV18 ASSPTGGAMNTEAF
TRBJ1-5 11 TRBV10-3 AITISQGQPQH
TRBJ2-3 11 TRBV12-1 ASSLIDSDTQY
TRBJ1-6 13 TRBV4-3 ASSQDRGARSPLH
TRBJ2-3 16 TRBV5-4 ASSSWTTVGGVTDTQY
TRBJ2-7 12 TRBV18 ASSKQGSSYEQY
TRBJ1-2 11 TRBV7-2 ASSLDREAGYT
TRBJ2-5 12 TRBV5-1 ASSLAGEGETQY
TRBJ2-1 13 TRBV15 ATSRDGRSYNEQF
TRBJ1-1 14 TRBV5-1 ASSPRGGQGYTEAF
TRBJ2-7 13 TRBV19 ASSIGFRGSYEQY
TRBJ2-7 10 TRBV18 ASSPGRGEQY
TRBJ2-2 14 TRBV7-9 ASSPTDRGDTGELF
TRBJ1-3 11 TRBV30 AWTGDSGNTIY
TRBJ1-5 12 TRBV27 ASSWQGDNQPQH
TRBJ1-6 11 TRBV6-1 ASSGTGSSPLH
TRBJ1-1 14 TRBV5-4 ASSLLQGAVNTEAF
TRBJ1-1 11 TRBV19 ASSVTSNTEAF
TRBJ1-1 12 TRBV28 ASSLGGQGSEAF
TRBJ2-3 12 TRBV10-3 AISLAGLLDTQY
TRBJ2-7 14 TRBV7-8 ASSVYGTSGGGEQY
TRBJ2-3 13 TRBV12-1 ASSSSGGVRYTQY
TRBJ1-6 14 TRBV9 ASSAATGTYNSPLH
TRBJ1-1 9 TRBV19 ATEENTEAF